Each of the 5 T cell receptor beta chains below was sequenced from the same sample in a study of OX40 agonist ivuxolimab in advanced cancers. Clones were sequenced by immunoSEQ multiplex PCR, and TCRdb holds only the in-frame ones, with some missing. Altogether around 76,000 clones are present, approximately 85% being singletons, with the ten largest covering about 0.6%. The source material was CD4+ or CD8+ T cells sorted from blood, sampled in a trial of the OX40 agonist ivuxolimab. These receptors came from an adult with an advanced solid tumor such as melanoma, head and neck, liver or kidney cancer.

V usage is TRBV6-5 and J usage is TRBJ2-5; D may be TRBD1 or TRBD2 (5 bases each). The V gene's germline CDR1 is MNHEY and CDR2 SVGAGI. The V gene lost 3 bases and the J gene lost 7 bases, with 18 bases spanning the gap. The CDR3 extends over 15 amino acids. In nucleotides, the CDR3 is TGTGCCAGCAGTTATATGGGGGTCCAGCCAGGGACCCAGTACTTC. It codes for CASSYMGVQPGTQYF.

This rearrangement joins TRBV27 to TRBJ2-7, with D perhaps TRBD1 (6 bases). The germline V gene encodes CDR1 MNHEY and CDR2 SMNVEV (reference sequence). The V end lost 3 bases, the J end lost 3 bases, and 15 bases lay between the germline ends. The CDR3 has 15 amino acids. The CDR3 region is CASSFLPRGDYEQYF. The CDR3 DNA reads TGTGCCAGCAGTTTCCTTCCCAGGGGAGACTACGAGCAGTACTTC.

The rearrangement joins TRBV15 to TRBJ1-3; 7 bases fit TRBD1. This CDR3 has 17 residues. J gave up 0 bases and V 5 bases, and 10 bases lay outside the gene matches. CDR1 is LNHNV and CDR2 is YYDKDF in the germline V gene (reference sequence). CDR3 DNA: TGTGCCACCAGCGGTCCGGGACAGTCCGTCTCTGGAAACACCATATATTTT. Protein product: CATSGPGQSVSGNTIYF.

The CDR3 coding sequence is TGTGCCAGCAGTTACTCGCAGGGGGCGAAGGGAAACACCATATATTTT. Amino acid sequence: CASSYSQGAKGNTIYF. The chain is built from TRBV6-6 and TRBJ1-3; 8 nucleotides align to TRBD1. Germline CDR1 and CDR2: MNHNY and SVGAGI (reference sequence). J was trimmed by 4 bases and V by 0 bases; bases with no gene match: 5. There are 16 residues in the CDR3.

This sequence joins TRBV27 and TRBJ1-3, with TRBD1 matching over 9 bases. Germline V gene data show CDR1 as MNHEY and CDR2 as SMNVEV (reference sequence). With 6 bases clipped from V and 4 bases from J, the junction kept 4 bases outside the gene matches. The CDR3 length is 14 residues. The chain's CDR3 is CASSRTGEGNTIYF. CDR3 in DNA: TGTGCCAGCAGCCGGACAGGGGAAGGAAACACCATATATTTT.